The 27 T cell receptor beta chains presented below share a single source sample, sequenced in a study of blood T cell repertoires in COVID-19. Produced via immunoSEQ multiplex PCR; TCRdb's table is partial and in-frame only. Of roughly 290,000 clones listed, 70% to 90% are singletons. The sequencing sample was made of peripheral blood. The receptors were gathered from a woman between 55 and 75 years old with acute or convalescent COVID-19.

This clone was recorded once. The V gene is TRBV3-1 (or the pseudogene TRBV3-2), the J gene TRBJ2-7, with 7 bases identical to TRBD1. Trimming at V came to 3 bases and at J to 1 base, leaving 6 bases not matched to a gene. The CDR3 sequence is 15 residues long. CDR1 LGHDT and CDR2 YNNKEL come from the germline V gene (reference sequence). The CDR3 DNA is TGTGCCAGCAGCCACGGACAGGTGCTTTCCTACGAGCAGTACTTC. Translated: CASSHGQVLSYEQYF.

About this clone itself: Other DNA sequences of this sample code for an identical CDR3. This chain links TRBV4-3 with TRBJ2-3; 9 positions match TRBD2. The CDR3 is made up of 15 amino acids. The germline gives CDR1 LGHNA, CDR2 YSLEER. The J segment lost 0 bases and the V segment lost 4 bases, leaving 2 bases of the junction unmatched. DNA for the CDR3: TGCGCCAGCAGCCCGACTAGCGGTAGCACAGATACGCAGTATTTT. Its protein is CASSPTSGSTDTQYF.

This chain links TRBV2 with TRBJ1-1; D is perhaps TRBD1 (5 bases). CDR1 and CDR2 (germline): SNHLY, FYNNEI. The V end lost 5 bases, the J end lost 0 bases, and 7 bases lay between the germline ends. This CDR3 comprises 13 residues. CDR3 sequence reads: CASSSGMNTEAFF. CDR3 sequence (DNA): TGTGCCAGCAGTTCAGGGATGAACACTGAAGCTTTCTTT.

The chain links TRBV9 to TRBJ2-2; D possibly corresponds to TRBD2 (6 bases). CDR3 length: 14 residues. Between the trimmed V and J ends, which lost 10 bases and 4 bases, there was a span of 17 bases. In germline, CDR1 is SGDLS, CDR2 YYNGEE. Written as DNA, the CDR3 is TGTGCCCGTGCCCCTAGCGCAAGCACCGGGGAGCTGTTTTTT. It yields the protein CARAPSASTGELFF.

This chain joins TRBV7-6 and TRBJ2-1; 13 bases match TRBD2. Germline V lookup: CDR1 SGHVS, CDR2 FNYEAQ. V lost 0 bases, J lost 8 bases, and 13 bases stayed unmatched. The CDR3 is 19 amino acids. CDR3 amino acids: CASSLARRGTSGTTYEQFF. CDR3 in DNA: TGTGCCAGCAGCTTAGCGAGGAGGGGGACTAGCGGGACCACTTATGAGCAGTTCTTC. The full variable domain, in which reference TRBV7-6 and TRBJ2-1 provide the parts outside the CDR3, is GAGVSQSPRYKVTKRGQDVALRCDPISGHVSLYWYRQALGQGPEFLTYFNYEAQQDKSGLPNDRFSAERPEGSISTLTIQRTEQRDSAMYRCASSLARRGTSGTTYEQFFGPGTRLTVL.

This chain uses TRBV9 with TRBJ1-1, with D possibly TRBD1 on 6 matching bases. Germline V gene sequence: CDR1 SGDLS, CDR2 YYNGEE. The CDR3 has 15 residues. The V gene lost 4 bases and the J gene lost 3 bases, with 16 bases spanning the gap. CDR3 sequence reads: CASSSQQGSYTEAFF. CDR3 DNA: TGTGCCAGCAGCTCCCAACAGGGTTCCTACACTGAAGCTTTCTTT.

This chain connects TRBV2 to TRBJ2-3, with 8 bases that match TRBD1. Germline CDR1 and CDR2: SNHLY and FYNNEI. The CDR3 is 14 residues long. The trim removed 11 bases at V and 4 bases at J, leaving 11 bases unmatched. The CDR3 bases are TGTGCCTCCTCCACCCAGGGGGCTTCAGATACGCAGTATTTT. It encodes CASSTQGASDTQYF.

This clone is a singleton in its sample. The chain combines TRBV6-5 with TRBJ2-7, with a weak D call TRBD1 (6 bases). V gave up 5 bases and J gave up 1 base, with 12 bases separating them. The germline CDR1 and CDR2 sequences are MNHEY and SVGAGI. The CDR3 covers 14 residues. The CDR3 region is CASSHRVESYEQYF. The CDR3 region has the DNA TGTGCCAGCAGTCACAGGGTGGAATCCTACGAGCAGTACTTC.

This sequence joins TRBV19 and TRBJ1-2, with TRBD1 matching over 9 bases. Trimming removed 9 bases from V and 5 bases from J; junction bases left unmatched: 7. The CDR3 is 13 residues long. Germline CDR1 and CDR2: LNHDA and SQIVND (reference sequence). The CDR3: CASPGQGPYGYTF. CDR3 sequence (DNA): TGTGCCAGCCCGGGACAGGGCCCTTATGGCTACACCTTC.

The chain recombines TRBV7-2 with TRBJ2-7; TRBD2 agrees at 8 bases. The J segment lost 7 bases and the V segment lost 5 bases, leaving 7 bases of the junction unmatched. The CDR3 covers 13 residues. The V gene's germline CDR1 is SGHTA and CDR2 FQGNSA. DNA of the CDR3: TGTGCCAGCAGCCCGAGCGGGAGCACGGAGCAGTACTTC. This translates into CASSPSGSTEQYF. Using reference TRBV7-2 and TRBJ2-7 for the parts outside the CDR3, the full variable domain is GAGVSQSPSNKVTEKGKDVELRCDPISGHTALYWYRQSLGQGLEFLIYFQGNSAPDKSGLPSDRFSAERTGGSVSTLTIQRTQQEDSAVYLCASSPSGSTEQYFGPGTRLTVT.

The CDR3 coding sequence is TGTGCCAGCAGCCAACCCCGACTCGCCAGCTCTGGAAACACCATATATTTT. Translation: CASSQPRLASSGNTIYF. The rearrangement links TRBV3-1 (or the pseudogene TRBV3-2) to TRBJ1-3; no reliable D call. The CDR3 loop spans 17 amino acids. Between the trimmed V and J ends, which lost 2 bases and 0 bases, there was a span of 14 bases. Per the germline V gene, CDR1 is LGHDT and CDR2 is YNNKEL (reference sequence).

This chain uses TRBV7-9 with TRBJ2-7, with a tentative D call TRBD1 (5 bases). CDR3 length: 14 amino acids. Germline values: CDR1 SEHNR, CDR2 FQNEAQ (reference sequence). V was trimmed by 5 bases and J by 1 base, leaving 12 bases between them. This CDR3 is CASSPRYRSYEQYF. CDR3 DNA: TGTGCCAGCAGCCCTAGGTACAGGTCCTACGAGCAGTACTTC.

The genes are TRBV7-3 and TRBJ1-1, with 8 bases aligning to TRBD1. The CDR3 extends over 14 amino acids. Trimming at V came to 5 bases and at J to 5 bases, leaving 7 bases not matched to a gene. Germline V gene sequence: CDR1 SGHTA, CDR2 FQGTGA. The CDR3 protein is CASSRSRGRTEAFF. CDR3 coding DNA: TGTGCCAGCAGCAGATCCAGGGGGCGAACTGAAGCTTTCTTT.

The chain employs TRBV6-4 and TRBJ1-6; D perhaps matches TRBD1 (5 bases). CDR3 length equals 14 residues. V lost 6 bases and J 6 bases, leaving 12 bases between the germline ends. Germline CDR1 is MRHNA and CDR2 is SNTAGT. The CDR3 reads CASSGGDSNSPLHF. The CDR3 DNA reads TGTGCCAGCAGCGGCGGAGACAGTAATTCACCCCTCCACTTT.

This clone was found once. This chain links TRBV29-1 with TRBJ1-3; D gene ambiguous. The CDR3 runs to 14 residues. Germline V gene lookup returns CDR1 SQVTM and CDR2 ANQGSEA. Trimming removed 6 bases at V and 0 bases at J, with 12 bases between. The CDR3 region is CSVTYSLSGNTIYF. CDR3 nucleotide sequence: TGCAGCGTAACGTACAGTCTCTCTGGAAACACCATATATTTT. Based on the CDR3 plus reference TRBV29-1 and TRBJ1-3, the full variable domain is SAVISQKPSRDICQRGTSLTIQCQVDSQVTMMFWYRQQPGQSLTLIATANQGSEATYESGFVIDKFPISRPNLTFSTLTVSNMSPEDSSIYLCSVTYSLSGNTIYFGEGSWLTVV.

The CDR3 DNA reads as TGTGCCAGCAGTCTTAGCGGGGGCCCTTTGAATGAGCAGTTCTTC. Protein sequence: CASSLSGGPLNEQFF. The V call is TRBV6-5, the J call TRBJ2-1, with 9 bases matching TRBD2. The CDR3 has 15 amino acids. Germline CDR1 reads MNHEY; CDR2 reads SVGAGI. With V trimmed by 5 bases and J by 7 bases, 9 bases remained unmatched.

The chain couples TRBV5-5 to TRBJ1-1; 7 positions match TRBD1. Germline V gene lookup returns CDR1 SGHKS and CDR2 YYEKEE (reference sequence). Unmatched junction bases numbered 5, after V lost 3 bases and J lost 0 bases. The CDR3 has 15 residues. CDR3 in DNA: TGTGCCAGCAGCTCAGCAGGGGGGTTGAACACTGAAGCTTTCTTT. It specifies CASSSAGGLNTEAFF. Full variable domain (outside the CDR3, taken from reference TRBV5-5 and TRBJ1-1): DAGVTQSPTHLIKTRGQQVTLRCSPISGHKSVSWYQQVLGQGPQFIFQYYEKEERGRGNFPDRFSARQFPNYSSELNVNALLLGDSALYLCASSSAGGLNTEAFFGQGTRLTVV.

V gene TRBV2 combines with J gene TRBJ1-2; D call uncertain. The germline V and J ends were trimmed by 7 bases and 7 bases, with 19 bases remaining between them. This CDR3 is 14 amino acids long. Per germline, CDR1 SNHLY and CDR2 FYNNEI. CDR3 sequence reads: CASITTAVTGGYTF. The CDR3 DNA sequence: TGTGCCAGCATTACGACCGCCGTTACGGGTGGCTACACCTTC.

This rearrangement joins TRBV5-5 to TRBJ1-5; 8 nucleotides line up with TRBD1. V shed 2 bases and J 6 bases; nucleotides not matched to a gene: 7. The CDR3 is 15 amino acids. Germline loops: CDR1 SGHKS, CDR2 YYEKEE (reference sequence). The CDR3 DNA follows: TGTGCCAGCAGCTTTGTGGACAGGGTGGTTCAGCCCCAGCATTTT. Protein: CASSFVDRVVQPQHF.

This chain links TRBV7-9 with TRBJ1-5; D gene uncertain. V lost 1 base, J lost 5 bases, and 9 bases lay in between. CDR1 SEHNR and CDR2 FQNEAQ come from the germline V gene (reference sequence). The length of the CDR3 is 14 residues. CDR3 residues: CASSLGGQDQPQHF. CDR3 nucleotide sequence: TGTGCCAGCAGCTTAGGTGGGCAGGATCAGCCCCAGCATTTT.

CDR3 in amino acids: CASSQEGSLNTEAFF. The CDR3 bases are TGCGCCAGCAGCCAAGAGGGCAGTTTGAACACTGAAGCTTTCTTT. V usage is TRBV4-3 and J usage is TRBJ1-1; unclear D gene. The CDR3 contains 15 residues. Trimming left V 0 bases short and J 0 bases short, with 8 bases between. Looked up from germline, CDR1 is LGHNA and CDR2 is YSLEER.

The J gene is TRBJ2-4, the V gene TRBV7-9; TRBD1 agrees at 7 bases. The CDR3 is 18 residues long. Germline V gene sequence: CDR1 SEHNR, CDR2 FQNEAQ (reference sequence). V lost 2 bases to trimming and J lost 0 bases; unmatched junction nucleotides: 10. The CDR3 region is CASSLNRQGDLAKNIQYF. CDR3 coding DNA: TGTGCCAGCAGCTTAAACCGACAGGGTGATCTAGCCAAAAACATTCAGTACTTC.

The chain uses TRBV7-2 and TRBJ2-7; TRBD2 might be the D (6 bases). The length of the CDR3 is 18 residues. V lost 5 bases and J lost 0, with 23 bases in between. Germline CDR1 SGHTA, CDR2 FQGNSA. CDR3 protein: CASSPWGITSYNSYEQYF. In DNA, the CDR3 is TGTGCCAGCAGCCCTTGGGGGATAACTAGCTACAACTCCTACGAGCAGTACTTC.

The chain carries TRBV10-3 and TRBJ2-3; 12 bases line up with TRBD2. The CDR3 is 15 residues long. The germline V gene has CDR1 ENHRY and CDR2 SYGVKD. Unmatched junction bases numbered 2, after V lost 3 bases and J lost 4 bases. CDR3 sequence: CAISELAGGPDTQYF. The CDR3 region has the DNA TGTGCCATCAGTGAACTAGCGGGGGGTCCAGATACGCAGTATTTT.

The J gene is TRBJ1-5, the V gene TRBV5-4; TRBD1 matches at 8 bases. Germline-derived CDR1 and CDR2 are SGHNT and YYREEE (reference sequence). The CDR3 contains 16 residues. V dropped 3 bases and J dropped 4; count of bases not matched to a gene: 9. For the CDR3, the DNA is TGTGCCAGCAGCTGGGAGAGGACAGGGACGAATCAGCCCCAGCATTTT. It yields the protein CASSWERTGTNQPQHF.

This chain uses TRBV15 with TRBJ1-5, with a possible D match to TRBD1 (5 bases). V lost 1 base and J lost 6, with 10 bases in between. CDR1 and CDR2 from the germline V gene are LNHNV and YYDKDF (reference sequence). CDR3 size: 14 residues. This CDR3 is CATSRAVGAQPQHF. Here the CDR3 DNA reads TGTGCCACCAGCAGAGCGGTAGGGGCTCAGCCCCAGCATTTT. The full variable domain, rest sourced from reference TRBV15 and TRBJ1-5, is DAMVIQNPRYQVTQFGKPVTLSCSQTLNHNVMYWYQQKSSQAPKLLFHYYDKDFNNEADTPDNFQSRRPNTSFCFLDIRSPGLGDTAMYLCATSRAVGAQPQHFGDGTRLSIL.

The rearrangement links TRBV3-1 (or the pseudogene TRBV3-2) to TRBJ1-1, with D possibly TRBD1 on 5 matching bases. Germline CDR1 is LGHDT and CDR2 is YNNKEL (reference sequence). The CDR3 runs to 14 residues. The V end lost 7 bases, the J end lost 6 bases, and 18 bases lay between the germline ends. The CDR3 sequence: CASTSGTAGAEAFF. The DNA for the CDR3 is TGTGCCAGCACCTCTGGGACTGCCGGGGCTGAAGCTTTCTTT.